One sample yielded the 18 T cell receptor beta chains listed below, sequenced in a study of beta chain features in type 1 diabetes. All of the isolated RNA was reverse transcribed, so expressed TCRB transcripts were sequenced. Sequencing used immunoSEQ multiplex PCR; TCRdb keeps in-frame clones, though not all of them. The sample yields 140,000 to 150,000 clones, under 60% seen once. Sequencing was done on a sample of Tregs from blood. Receptors were obtained from a man between 18 and 35 years old in good health.

This clone is a singleton in its sample. The chain carries TRBV7-9 and TRBJ1-1, with no clear D. This CDR3 is built from 13 residues. Looked up from germline, CDR1 is SEHNR and CDR2 is FQNEAQ (reference sequence). Trimming took 4 bases from V and 7 from J, leaving 13 bases between them. CDR3 region: CASSSLKTVEAFF. CDR3 sequence (DNA): TGTGCCAGCAGCTCACTAAAAACGGTTGAAGCTTTCTTT. Supplemented by reference TRBV7-9 and TRBJ1-1, the full variable domain reads DTGVSQNPRHKITKRGQNVTFRCDPISEHNRLYWYRQTLGQGPEFLTYFQNEAQLEKSRLLSDRFSAERPKGSFSTLEIQRTEQGDSAMYLCASSSLKTVEAFFGQGTRLTVV.

The rearrangement links TRBV4-3 to TRBJ2-3, with 8 bases that match TRBD1. Germline CDR1 is LGHNA and CDR2 is YSLEER. Germline trimming cut 5 bases from V and 2 bases from J; bases unmatched to any gene: 6. CDR3 length equals 15 residues. This CDR3 reads CASSKGQVLTDTQYF. Written as DNA, the CDR3 is TGCGCCAGCAGCAAGGGACAGGTCCTCACAGATACGCAGTATTTT.

This chain connects TRBV18 to TRBJ1-2, with 7 bases identical to TRBD1. CDR3 length equals 15 residues. CDR1 and CDR2 from the germline V gene are KGHSH and LQKENI. The V gene end was trimmed by 3 bases and the J gene end by 4 bases; junction bases not matched to a gene: 8. CDR3 coding DNA: TGTGCCAGCTCACCGGGGACAGAACCTATCTATGGCTACACCTTC. It encodes CASSPGTEPIYGYTF.

The chain links TRBV19 to TRBJ1-5; TRBD1 agrees at 7 bases. The CDR3 totals 16 residues. Trimming took 6 bases from V and 9 from J; bases not matched to a gene: 17. The V gene's germline CDR1 is LNHDA and CDR2 SQIVND (reference sequence). Here the CDR3 reads CASSRGTRGRVAPQHF. CDR3 DNA sequence: TGTGCCAGTAGCAGGGGGACGAGGGGAAGGGTGGCGCCCCAGCATTTT.

The chain links TRBV6-5 to TRBJ1-5; D gene ambiguous. This CDR3 is 14 amino acids long. Germline CDR1 reads MNHEY; CDR2 reads SVGAGI. V lost 2 bases and J 5 bases, leaving 10 bases between the germline ends. The CDR3 sequence: CASSYRIADQPQHF. The CDR3 nucleotides read TGTGCCAGCAGTTACAGGATTGCGGATCAGCCCCAGCATTTT.

The rearrangement links TRBV28 to TRBJ1-5; D gene ambiguous. The CDR3 is 14 amino acids. Germline V CDR1 and CDR2: MDHEN, SYDVKM. CDR3 DNA: TGTGCACTAGGGAAGGTTTTGGGCAATCAGCCCCAGCATTTT. Its protein is CALGKVLGNQPQHF.

The V call is TRBV7-2, the J call TRBJ2-3; 13 bases are a match to TRBD2. CDR3 size: 16 residues. Germline CDR1 is SGHTA and CDR2 is FQGNSA. V lost 4 bases to trimming and J lost 1 base; unmatched junction nucleotides: 2. The CDR3 is CASSSGTSGGTDTQYF. In DNA form, the CDR3 reads TGTGCCAGCAGCTCCGGGACTAGCGGGGGCACAGATACGCAGTATTTT.

The V call is TRBV7-2, the J call TRBJ2-7; D remains unclear. Germline V gives CDR1 SGHTA, CDR2 FQGNSA. V was clipped by 5 bases and J by 5 bases, with 10 bases between them. This CDR3 contains 12 residues. The CDR3 spells CASSIPPDEQYF. The CDR3, as DNA: TGTGCCAGCAGCATCCCCCCCGACGAGCAGTACTTC.

This clone was seen only a few times. The J gene is TRBJ1-3, the V gene TRBV30; the D is unclear. The CDR3 sequence is 13 residues long. V lost 0 bases and J lost 4, with 7 bases in between. Germline V gene sequence: CDR1 GTSNPN, CDR2 SVGIG (reference sequence). This CDR3 reads CAWSVPGGNTIYF. CDR3 in DNA: TGTGCCTGGAGTGTACCGGGAGGAAACACCATATATTTT.

The chain couples TRBV5-4 to TRBJ2-3; 13 bases are shared with TRBD2. CDR1 is SGHNT and CDR2 is YYREEE in the germline V gene (reference sequence). The CDR3 is 16 amino acids. V dropped 3 bases and J dropped 6; count of bases not matched to a gene: 7. The CDR3, as DNA: TGTGCCAGCAGCTCGGGACTAGCGGGACATCTCGATACGCAGTATTTT. Its protein is CASSSGLAGHLDTQYF.

The chain carries TRBV7-3 and TRBJ1-6, with TRBD1 matching over 8 bases. Germline V CDR1 and CDR2: SGHTA, FQGTGA. This CDR3 contains 15 residues. V lost 5 bases and J lost 5; bases outside the gene matches: 5. DNA for the CDR3: TGTGCCAGCAGCGAACAGGGGGGGGATAATTCACCCCTCCACTTT. Translated, it gives CASSEQGGDNSPLHF.

The genes are TRBV9 and TRBJ2-3; D perhaps matches TRBD2 (5 bases). The CDR3 extends over 17 amino acids. Per the germline V gene, CDR1 is SGDLS and CDR2 is YYNGEE. V lost 4 bases and J lost 3, with 21 bases in between. The CDR3: CASSTSPREIGTDTQYF. DNA for the CDR3: TGTGCCAGCAGCACCTCCCCTAGGGAGATAGGGACAGATACGCAGTATTTT.

The rearrangement uses TRBV6-6 and TRBJ2-2, with 10 positions matching TRBD1. CDR1 MNHNY and CDR2 SVGAGI come from the germline V gene (reference sequence). The CDR3 consists of 16 residues. V was clipped by 10 bases and J by 4 bases; unmatched bases: 12. The CDR3 DNA is TGTGCCACCATACCCGGGACAGGGGAGATCACCGGGGAGCTGTTTTTT. Amino acid sequence: CATIPGTGEITGELFF.

This chain uses TRBV7-9 with TRBJ1-1; the D is unclear. Looked up from germline, CDR1 is SEHNR and CDR2 is FQNEAQ (reference sequence). The CDR3 is made up of 14 amino acids. V gave up 2 bases and J gave up 6 bases, with 13 bases separating them. The CDR3 region is CASSLPAAVPEAFF. The CDR3 nucleotides are TGTGCCAGCAGCTTACCGGCGGCCGTTCCTGAAGCTTTCTTT.

The gene calls are TRBV19 and TRBJ1-1; unclear D gene. Germline assignment: CDR1 LNHDA and CDR2 SQIVND (reference sequence). V gave up 7 bases and J gave up 1 base, with 13 bases separating them. The length of the CDR3 is 14 residues. The chain's CDR3 is CASIQAGRNTEAFF. Written as DNA, the CDR3 is TGTGCCAGTATTCAGGCCGGTCGGAACACTGAAGCTTTCTTT.

This clone was seen a handful of times. V usage is TRBV19 and J usage is TRBJ1-5; tentatively, D is TRBD1 (5 bases). The CDR3 is 16 amino acids. V was trimmed by 7 bases and J by 1 base, leaving 17 bases between them. Germline CDR1 is LNHDA and CDR2 is SQIVND (reference sequence). This CDR3 reads CASIDLGGISNQPQHF. The CDR3 DNA reads TGTGCCAGTATCGACCTCGGGGGGATCAGCAATCAGCCCCAGCATTTT.

The V and J genes are TRBV7-9 and TRBJ2-7; D gene uncertain. V shed 2 bases and J shed 3 bases, with 11 bases lying between them. This CDR3 region has 14 residues. Germline V CDR1 and CDR2: SEHNR, FQNEAQ (reference sequence). The CDR3 coding sequence is TGTGCCAGCAGCTTAAACGGAGTGGTCTACGAGCAGTACTTC. Its translation is CASSLNGVVYEQYF.

There are a few counts of this clone. In DNA form, the CDR3 reads TGTGCCAGTAGCCCCCGGGGTCCTTGGCAGCCCCAGCATTTT. Its protein product is CASSPRGPWQPQHF. The genes are TRBV19 and TRBJ1-5; D uncertain. Trimming shortened V by 6 bases and J by 7 bases, and 16 bases separated the two germline ends. The CDR3 extends over 14 amino acids. Germline CDR1 and CDR2: LNHDA and SQIVND (reference sequence).